This TCR beta chain appears in the sequencing data of a study of cytomegalovirus exposure and HLA in healthy donors. Looked up from germline, CDR1 is MNHEY and CDR2 is SVGAGI. Trimming shortened V by 5 bases and J by 5 bases, and 14 bases separated the two germline ends. CDR3 length equals 14 residues. The donors were healthy bone marrow donors. PCR involved 60 Vbeta and 13 Jbeta primers. Method: immunoSEQ multiplex PCR; TCRdb's copy keeps in-frame clones and lacks some. The sample shows roughly 190,000 clones, approximately 9.5% of them seen only once. This sequence was found in a woman aged 30 to 39 in good health and CMV-seropositive. Sequenced input: PBMCs. The V call is TRBV6-5, the J call TRBJ2-3; D is possibly TRBD1 (5 bases). In DNA form, the CDR3 reads TGTGCCAGCAGTCCCGGATTAGGGGTAGATACGCAGTATTTT. Translated, it gives CASSPGLGVDTQYF.